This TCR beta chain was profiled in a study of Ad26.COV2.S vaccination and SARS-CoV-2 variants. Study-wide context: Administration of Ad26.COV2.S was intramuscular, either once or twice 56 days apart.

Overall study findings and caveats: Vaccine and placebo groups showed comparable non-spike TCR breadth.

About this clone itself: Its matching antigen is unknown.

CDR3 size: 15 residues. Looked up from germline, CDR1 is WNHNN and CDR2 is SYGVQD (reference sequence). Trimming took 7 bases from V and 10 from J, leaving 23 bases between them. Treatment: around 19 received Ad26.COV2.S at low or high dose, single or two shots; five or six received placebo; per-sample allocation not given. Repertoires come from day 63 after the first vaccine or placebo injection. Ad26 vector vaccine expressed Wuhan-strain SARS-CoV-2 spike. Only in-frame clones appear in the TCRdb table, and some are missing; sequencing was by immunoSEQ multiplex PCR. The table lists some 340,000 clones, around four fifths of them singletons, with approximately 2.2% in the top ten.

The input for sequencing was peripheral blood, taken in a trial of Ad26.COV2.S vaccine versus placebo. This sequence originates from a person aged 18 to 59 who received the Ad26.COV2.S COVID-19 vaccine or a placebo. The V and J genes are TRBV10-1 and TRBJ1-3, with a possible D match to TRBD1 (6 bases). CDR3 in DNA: TGCGCCAGCATACGCGGAACCGGGACACCGGTGACCATATATTTT. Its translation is CASIRGTGTPVTIYF.